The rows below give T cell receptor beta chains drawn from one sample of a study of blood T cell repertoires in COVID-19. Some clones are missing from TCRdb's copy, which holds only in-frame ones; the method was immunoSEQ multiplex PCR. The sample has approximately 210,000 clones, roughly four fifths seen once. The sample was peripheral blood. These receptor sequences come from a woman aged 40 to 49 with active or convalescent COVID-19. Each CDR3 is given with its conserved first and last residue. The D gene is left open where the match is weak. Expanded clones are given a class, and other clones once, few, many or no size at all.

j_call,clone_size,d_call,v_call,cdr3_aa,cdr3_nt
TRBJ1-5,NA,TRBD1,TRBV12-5,CASGQKQGQPQHF,TGTGCTAGTGGTCAAAAACAGGGGCAGCCCCAGCATTTT
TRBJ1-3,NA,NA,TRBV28,CASSSPRGIGNTIYF,TGTGCCAGCAGTTCCCCGAGGGGGATTGGAAACACCATATATTTT
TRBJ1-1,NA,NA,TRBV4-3,CASSQESSGNTEAFF,TGCGCCAGCAGCCAAGAATCTTCAGGGAACACTGAAGCTTTCTTT
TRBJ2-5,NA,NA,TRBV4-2,CASSQDSTRQETQYF,TGTGCCAGCAGCCAAGATAGCACCAGACAGGAGACCCAGTACTTC
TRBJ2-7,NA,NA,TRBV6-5,CASSWRGLYEQYF,TGTGCCAGCAGTTGGAGGGGGCTCTACGAGCAGTACTTC
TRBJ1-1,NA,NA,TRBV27,CASSLAGNTEAFF,TGTGCCAGCAGTTTAGCAGGGAACACTGAAGCTTTCTTT
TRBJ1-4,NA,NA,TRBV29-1,CSVSGAVDRTNEKLFF,TGCAGCGTTTCTGGGGCAGTGGACAGAACTAATGAAAAACTGTTTTTT
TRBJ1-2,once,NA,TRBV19,CASSGFGGGRGYTF,TGTGCCAGTAGTGGCTTCGGGGGGGGTCGTGGCTACACCTTC
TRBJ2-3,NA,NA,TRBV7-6,CASSLVLADTQYF,TGTGCCAGCAGCTTAGTCTTAGCAGATACGCAGTATTTT
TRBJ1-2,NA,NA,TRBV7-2,CASSLGVLGQRGYTF,TGTGCCAGCAGCTTAGGGGTTTTAGGTCAGCGTGGCTACACCTTC
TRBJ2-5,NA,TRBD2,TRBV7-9,CASSFGLAGSRRRGETQYF,TGTGCCAGCAGCTTCGGCCTAGCGGGGTCAAGGAGAAGGGGAGAGACCCAGTACTTC
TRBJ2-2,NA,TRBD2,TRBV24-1,CATSPQRGQTANTGELFF,TGTGCCACCTCTCCCCAGCGGGGCCAAACTGCGAACACCGGGGAGCTGTTTTTT
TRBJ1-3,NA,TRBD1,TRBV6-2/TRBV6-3,CASSYSLTGLSGNTIYF,TGTGCCAGCAGTTACTCCTTGACAGGGCTCTCTGGAAACACCATATATTTT
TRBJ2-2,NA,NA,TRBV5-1,CASSEEAYTGELFF,TGCGCCAGCAGCGAGGAGGCGTACACCGGGGAGCTGTTTTTT
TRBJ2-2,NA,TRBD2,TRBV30,CAWRGRALTGELFF,TGTGCCTGGAGAGGGAGGGCCCTCACCGGGGAGCTGTTTTTT
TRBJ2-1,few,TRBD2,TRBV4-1,CASSQDVTSGRAAFF,TGCGCCAGCAGCCAAGATGTAACTAGCGGGAGGGCCGCGTTCTTC
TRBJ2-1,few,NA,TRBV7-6,CASSFGGGSSYNEQFF,TGTGCCAGCAGCTTCGGCGGGGGCAGCTCCTACAATGAGCAGTTCTTC
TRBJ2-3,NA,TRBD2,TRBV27,CASSYGLAGTDTQYF,TGTGCCAGCAGTTACGGACTAGCGGGCACAGATACGCAGTATTTT
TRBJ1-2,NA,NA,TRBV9,CASSADYGYTF,TGTGCCAGCAGCGCGGACTATGGCTACACCTTC
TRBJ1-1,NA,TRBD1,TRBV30,CAWSVLGQGACTEAFF,TGTGCCTGGAGTGTACTAGGACAGGGGGCATGCACTGAAGCTTTCTTT
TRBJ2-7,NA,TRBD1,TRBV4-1,CASSPAGTGTYEQYF,TGCGCCAGCAGTCCAGCCGGGACAGGCACCTACGAGCAGTACTTC
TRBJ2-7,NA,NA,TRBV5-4,CASSPNHNYEQYF,TGTGCCAGCAGCCCCAACCACAACTACGAGCAGTACTTC
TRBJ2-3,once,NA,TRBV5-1,CASFSRGLTDTQYF,TGCGCCAGCTTTTCCCGTGGCCTCACAGATACGCAGTATTTT
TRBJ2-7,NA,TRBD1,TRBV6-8,CASSPRQGNYEQYF,TGTGCCAGCAGTCCTAGACAGGGTAACTACGAGCAGTACTTC
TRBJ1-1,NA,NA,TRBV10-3,CAISEEKGGSEAFF,TGTGCCATCAGTGAAGAAAAGGGAGGTTCTGAAGCTTTCTTT
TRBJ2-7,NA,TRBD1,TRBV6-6,CASSERQGNGPYEQYF,TGTGCCAGCAGCGAAAGACAGGGGAATGGTCCCTACGAGCAGTACTTC
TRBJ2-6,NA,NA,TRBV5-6,CASSLEAGFLSGANVLTF,TGTGCCAGCAGCTTGGAAGCAGGGTTTCTCTCTGGGGCCAACGTCCTGACTTTC
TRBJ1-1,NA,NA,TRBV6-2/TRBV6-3,CASSYRLGREAVNTEAFF,TGTGCCAGCAGTTACCGCCTGGGAAGGGAGGCCGTGAACACTGAAGCTTTCTTT
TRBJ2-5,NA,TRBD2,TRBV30,CAWKVSGVQETQYF,TGTGCCTGGAAGGTTAGCGGGGTTCAAGAGACCCAGTACTTC
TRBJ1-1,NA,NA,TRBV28,CASSGGGHPNTEAFF,TGTGCCAGCAGTGGGGGGGGACACCCTAACACTGAAGCTTTCTTT
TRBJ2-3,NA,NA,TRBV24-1,CATSDRGWIAQYF,TGTGCCACCAGTGATAGAGGGTGGATCGCGCAGTATTTT
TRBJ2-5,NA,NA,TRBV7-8,CASSLRAKTQYF,TGTGCCAGCAGCCTCAGGGCGAAGACCCAGTACTTC
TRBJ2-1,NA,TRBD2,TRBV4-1,CASSQGGASGSSYNEQFF,TGCGCCAGCAGCCAAGGAGGGGCTAGCGGGAGCTCCTACAATGAGCAGTTCTTC
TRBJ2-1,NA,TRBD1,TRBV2,CASSPDRGQQNEQFF,TGTGCCAGCAGTCCGGACAGGGGCCAACAGAATGAGCAGTTCTTC
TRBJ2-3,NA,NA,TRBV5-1,CASSLALGTDTQYF,TGCGCCAGCAGCTTGGCACTGGGCACAGATACGCAGTATTTT
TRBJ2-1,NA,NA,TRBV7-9,CASSSWGLPGPHSYNEQFF,TGTGCCAGCAGCTCTTGGGGACTTCCCGGCCCTCACTCCTACAATGAGCAGTTCTTC
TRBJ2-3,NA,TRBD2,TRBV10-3,CAIRGTSRDTQYF,TGTGCCATCAGAGGGACTAGCAGAGATACGCAGTATTTT
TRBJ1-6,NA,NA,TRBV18,CASSPNSPGSDNSPLHF,TGTGCCAGCTCACCTAACTCCCCAGGGTCGGATAATTCACCCCTCCACTTT
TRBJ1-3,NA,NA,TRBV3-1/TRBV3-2,CASSQEMASGNTIYF,TGTGCCAGCAGCCAAGAGATGGCCTCTGGAAACACCATATATTTT
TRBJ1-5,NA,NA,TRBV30,CAWSPSVRGNQPQHF,TGTGCCTGGAGTCCATCTGTGAGGGGCAATCAGCCCCAGCATTTT
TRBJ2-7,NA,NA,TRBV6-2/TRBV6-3,CASSYAGDATLYEQYF,TGTGCCAGCAGTTACGCAGGGGACGCAACCTTGTACGAGCAGTACTTC
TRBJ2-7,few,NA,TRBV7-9,CASSPPKGHYEQYF,TGTGCCAGCAGCCCCCCGAAGGGACACTACGAGCAGTACTTC
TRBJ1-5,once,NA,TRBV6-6,CASSSYNRNQPQHF,TGTGCCAGCAGTTCCTATAACCGCAATCAGCCCCAGCATTTT
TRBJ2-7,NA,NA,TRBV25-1,CASSESGDPSSYEQYF,TGTGCCAGCAGTGAATCGGGAGATCCCAGCTCCTACGAGCAGTACTTC
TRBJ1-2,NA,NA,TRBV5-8,CASSLQVNYGYTF,TGTGCCAGCAGCTTGCAGGTGAACTATGGCTACACCTTC
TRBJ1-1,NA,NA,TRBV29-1,CSVVLGQSWTEAFF,TGCAGCGTTGTCCTCGGACAGAGTTGGACTGAAGCTTTCTTT
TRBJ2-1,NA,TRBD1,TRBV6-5,CASRGQGVDEQFF,TGTGCCAGCAGAGGACAGGGAGTCGATGAGCAGTTCTTC
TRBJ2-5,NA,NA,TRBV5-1,CASSLEQGQETQYF,TGCGCCAGCAGCTTGGAGCAGGGGCAAGAGACCCAGTACTTC
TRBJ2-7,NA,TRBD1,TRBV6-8,CASRPTPPSQGTYEQYF,TGTGCCAGCAGGCCTACTCCTCCCTCACAGGGGACCTACGAGCAGTACTTC
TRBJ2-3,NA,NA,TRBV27,CASSLTRGMADTQYF,TGTGCCAGCAGTTTAACTCGGGGGATGGCAGATACGCAGTATTTT
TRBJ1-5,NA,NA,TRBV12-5,CASVPDYPSNQPQHF,TGTGCTAGTGTCCCGGACTACCCTAGCAATCAGCCCCAGCATTTT